The clone carrying this T cell receptor beta chain was detected once. The target antigen is unknown. The data were produced by immunoSEQ multiplex PCR, yet TCRdb's version contains in-frame clones alone and is incomplete. The sample holds around 70,000 clones, nearly 90% seen once. This CDR3 region has 16 residues. In germline, CDR1 is SGDLS, CDR2 YYNGEE. V was clipped by 4 bases and J by 2 bases, with 17 bases between them. Second doses that came at about 4 or about 12 weeks were put together. This entry belongs to a study of T cell responses to AZD1222 COVID-19 vaccine. The study, taken as a whole, reports: Among the donors, most were white British and more were female, and clonal diversity was possibly underestimated. Spike was spanned by vaccine-associated CD4 TCRs, with dominance at 160-218 and 743-854.

V usage is TRBV9 and J usage is TRBJ2-3; D call uncertain. The sequence derives from an adult who received the AZD1222 COVID-19 vaccine. The sample was peripheral blood, taken 28 days after the second AZD1222 dose. In DNA form, the CDR3 reads TGTGCCAGCAGCCCTCGACCCCGCCCGGACACAGATACGCAGTATTTT. Amino acid sequence: CASSPRPRPDTDTQYF. Based on the CDR3 plus reference TRBV9 and TRBJ2-3, the full variable domain is DSGVTQTPKHLITATGQRVTLRCSPRSGDLSVYWYQQSLDQGLQFLIQYYNGEERAKGNILERFSAQQFPDLHSELNLSSLELGDSALYFCASSPRPRPDTDTQYFGPGTRLTVL.